This entry lists 32 T cell receptor beta chains sequenced from one sample in a study of blood T cell repertoires in COVID-19. Using immunoSEQ multiplex PCR, the repertoire was profiled, and TCRdb retains in-frame clones only, with some absent. The table records 160,000 or so clones, more than 65% of them present only once. Sequencing was carried out using PBMCs or T cells enriched from blood (not recorded which). These receptors were obtained from a man aged 50-60 years who had recovered from COVID-19.

J is TRBJ1-2 and V is TRBV19; D possibly corresponds to TRBD1 (6 bases). The CDR3 loop spans 15 amino acids. CDR1 and CDR2 (germline): LNHDA, SQIVND (reference sequence). V was trimmed by 7 bases and J by 1 base, leaving 16 bases between them. The CDR3 here is CASIPTGGGNYGYTF. In DNA, the CDR3 is TGTGCCAGTATTCCGACAGGCGGAGGTAACTATGGCTACACCTTC.

The chain is built from TRBV16 and TRBJ1-2; D not resolved. Deletions cut 7 bases from V and 2 bases from J, with 20 bases between. CDR1 is KGHSY and CDR2 is FQNENV in the germline V gene. This CDR3 region has 16 residues. The CDR3 nucleotides are TGTGCCAGCAACCCCAAAATGCAGGCCGTGAACTATGGCTACACCTTC. Translated: CASNPKMQAVNYGYTF.

V gene TRBV3-1 (or the pseudogene TRBV3-2) combines with J gene TRBJ1-3; TRBD1 agrees at 9 bases. This CDR3 spans 15 amino acids. The V gene's germline CDR1 is LGHDT and CDR2 YNNKEL (reference sequence). Trimming removed 3 bases from V and 5 bases from J; junction bases left unmatched: 5. Here the CDR3 DNA reads TGTGCCAGCAGCCAGCCGACAGGGGGAAGAAACACCATATATTTT. Its translation is CASSQPTGGRNTIYF.

V usage is TRBV3-1 (or the pseudogene TRBV3-2) and J usage is TRBJ1-1; weak D call: TRBD1 (6 bases). The CDR3 runs 14 residues. Per the germline V gene, CDR1 is LGHDT and CDR2 is YNNKEL (reference sequence). V gave up 1 base and J gave up 1 base, with 7 bases separating them. The CDR3 sequence is CASSQVDRNTEAFF. The CDR3 nucleotides read TGTGCCAGCAGCCAAGTGGACAGGAACACTGAAGCTTTCTTT.

The chain joins TRBV19 to TRBJ1-2, with TRBD1 identical over 7 bases. Losses at the gene ends were 6 bases for V and 3 bases for J; bases not matched to a gene: 13. In germline, CDR1 is LNHDA, CDR2 SQIVND (reference sequence). The CDR3 contains 16 residues. This chain's CDR3 is CASSPGFRQGDYGYTF. The CDR3 DNA reads TGTGCCAGTAGCCCCGGGTTTCGACAGGGCGACTATGGCTACACCTTC.

The CDR3 sequence is CAISEGTGTSPLHF. The CDR3 bases are TGTGCCATCAGTGAGGGGACAGGGACTTCACCCCTCCACTTT. The chain employs TRBV10-3 and TRBJ1-6; 9 bases line up with TRBD1. Germline V gives CDR1 ENHRY, CDR2 SYGVKD. V lost 2 bases, J lost 9 bases, and 2 bases stayed unmatched. The CDR3 consists of 14 residues.

This clone was picked up a small number of times. The V gene is TRBV29-1, the J gene TRBJ1-5; 9 bases match TRBD1. Germline trimming cut 6 bases from V and 4 bases from J; bases unmatched to any gene: 7. Germline loops: CDR1 SQVTM, CDR2 ANQGSEA. The CDR3 contains 14 residues. DNA of the CDR3: TGCAGCGTCGCCACCGGGACAGGGAATCAGCCCCAGCATTTT. It encodes CSVATGTGNQPQHF.

This chain connects TRBV6-5 to TRBJ2-5; 11 nucleotides align to TRBD2. J gave up 3 bases and V 6 bases, and 6 bases lay outside the gene matches. Germline V gives CDR1 MNHEY, CDR2 SVGAGI. CDR3 length equals 15 residues. The CDR3 loop reads CASSYPTSGKETQYF. CDR3 bases: TGTGCCAGCAGCTACCCGACTAGCGGGAAAGAGACCCAGTACTTC.

V usage is TRBV19 and J usage is TRBJ2-2; a weak D match, TRBD2 (7 bases). CDR1 and CDR2 (germline): LNHDA, SQIVND (reference sequence). V shed 3 bases and J shed 10 bases, with 21 bases lying between them. The CDR3 consists of 16 residues. CDR3: CASSIRGGHLTMELFF. CDR3 nucleotides: TGTGCCAGTAGTATTAGGGGGGGACACCTTACCATGGAGCTGTTTTTT.

The J gene is TRBJ1-2, the V gene TRBV5-6; TRBD1 matches 7 bases. The V segment lost 2 bases and the J segment 4 bases; nucleotides outside the gene matches: 5. The CDR3 has 14 amino acids. Per germline, CDR1 SGHDT and CDR2 YYEEEE. The CDR3 loop reads CASSLYRGFYGYTF. For the CDR3, the DNA is TGTGCCAGCAGCTTATACAGGGGCTTCTATGGCTACACCTTC.

The CDR3 bases are TGTGCCAGCAGCAACAGGGAAACTGGAAACACCATATATTTT. Translated, it gives CASSNRETGNTIYF. This chain uses TRBV13 with TRBJ1-3, with D tentatively TRBD1 (6 bases). Trimming took 5 bases from V and 2 from J, leaving 10 bases between them. This CDR3 is 14 amino acids long. Germline V CDR1 and CDR2: PRHDT, FYEKMQ (reference sequence).

The chain has TRBV3-1 (or the pseudogene TRBV3-2) and TRBJ1-2; no clear D gene. The germline V gene encodes CDR1 LGHDT and CDR2 YNNKEL (reference sequence). This CDR3 region has 15 residues. V was cut by 0 bases and J by 1 base, with 9 bases left in between. The CDR3 loop is CASSQDMNGNYGYTF. The DNA of the CDR3 is TGTGCCAGCAGCCAAGATATGAACGGTAACTATGGCTACACCTTC.

The CDR3 DNA follows: TGTGCCAGCAGCTATGGACAGGGGGCAGATACGCAGTATTTT. Its translation is CASSYGQGADTQYF. V and J are TRBV6-4 and TRBJ2-3; 10 nucleotides line up with TRBD1. The J segment lost 4 bases and the V segment lost 6 bases, leaving 4 bases of the junction unmatched. CDR1 is MRHNA and CDR2 is SNTAGT in the germline V gene. CDR3 size: 14 residues.

This chain uses TRBV5-1 with TRBJ1-2; no firm D call. The CDR3 has 14 amino acids. CDR1 and CDR2 from the germline V gene are SGHRS and YFSETQ. The ends were cut back, 1 base at V and 3 bases at J, with 10 bases in the middle. CDR3 amino acids: CASSLQAGDYGYTF. As DNA, the CDR3 is TGCGCCAGCAGCTTGCAGGCAGGCGACTATGGCTACACCTTC.

V is TRBV5-1 and J is TRBJ2-2; D may be TRBD1 (5 bases). V lost 1 base and J 2 bases, leaving 9 bases between the germline ends. CDR1 is SGHRS and CDR2 is YFSETQ in the germline V gene. The CDR3 is 15 residues long. The CDR3 region has the DNA TGCGCCAGCAGCTTGTCAGGGTATAACACCGGGGAGCTGTTTTTT. Its translation: CASSLSGYNTGELFF. The whole variable domain, remainder taken from reference TRBV5-1 and TRBJ2-2, is KAGVTQTPRYLIKTRGQQVTLSCSPISGHRSVSWYQQTPGQGLQFLFEYFSETQRNKGNFPGRFSGRQFSNSRSEMNVSTLELGDSALYLCASSLSGYNTGELFFGEGSRLTVL.

The V and J genes are TRBV14 and TRBJ1-1; D is undetermined. The length of the CDR3 is 15 residues. V was shortened by 5 bases and J by 1 base, with 14 bases between the two germline ends. Germline lookup yields CDR1 SGHDN and CDR2 FVKESK. The CDR3 bases are TGTGCCAGCAGCACCCTGATCGCAGGGAACACTGAAGCTTTCTTT. Translation: CASSTLIAGNTEAFF.

This sequence joins TRBV6-5 and TRBJ2-3, with 8 bases matching TRBD2. The junction had 10 bases not matched to a gene; V was cut back by 6 bases and J by 8 bases. Germline V gene sequence: CDR1 MNHEY, CDR2 SVGAGI. The CDR3 spans 14 residues. The CDR3, as DNA: TGTGCCAGCAGGGCCGGGGGGGGCTTTGGTACGCAGTATTTT. Amino acid sequence: CASRAGGGFGTQYF.

The chain links TRBV19 to TRBJ2-3, with D unresolved. The CDR3 consists of 12 residues. Germline values: CDR1 LNHDA, CDR2 SQIVND (reference sequence). Trimming left V 3 bases short and J 5 bases short, with 6 bases between. The CDR3 DNA reads as TGTGCCAGTAGTATCCCCGGAGATACGCAGTATTTT. It specifies CASSIPGDTQYF.

CDR3 sequence reads: CASSLGDRAGYEKLFF. The CDR3 nucleotides read TGTGCCAGCAGCTTAGGGGACAGGGCGGGATATGAAAAACTGTTTTTT. The chain has TRBV7-9 and TRBJ1-4, with 9 bases aligning to TRBD1. Germline CDR1 is SEHNR and CDR2 is FQNEAQ (reference sequence). Losses at the gene ends were 1 base for V and 6 bases for J; bases not matched to a gene: 6. The CDR3 is 16 residues long.

This chain joins TRBV6-1 and TRBJ1-1; 10 positions match TRBD1. The trim removed 2 bases at V and 2 bases at J, leaving 2 bases unmatched. This CDR3 has 15 residues. Germline V gene lookup returns CDR1 MNHNS and CDR2 SASEGT. CDR3 DNA: TGTGCCAGCAGTGAATGGACAGGGGGTAACACTGAAGCTTTCTTT. Amino acid sequence: CASSEWTGGNTEAFF.

This clone occurred once. At one end the junction does not follow the germline gene, possibly because of a read error. The CDR3 region has the DNA TGTGCTAGCAGCTTAGACAGAAATCAGCCCCAGCATTTT. It translates to CASSLDRNQPQHF. This chain joins TRBV7-7 and TRBJ1-5, with a tentative D call TRBD1 (5 bases). Germline values: CDR1 SSHAT, CDR2 FNYEAQ (reference sequence). The CDR3 contains 13 residues.

J is TRBJ2-7 and V is TRBV2; the match to TRBD1 covers 7 bases. Germline assignment: CDR1 SNHLY and CDR2 FYNNEI. The V segment lost 7 bases and the J segment 0 bases; nucleotides outside the gene matches: 3. The CDR3 is 13 amino acids. The CDR3 sequence: CASIGTDSYEQYF. CDR3 nucleotide sequence: TGTGCCAGCATCGGGACAGACTCCTACGAGCAGTACTTC.

This clone was counted only a few times. The genes are TRBV19 and TRBJ2-7; TRBD1 matches at 7 bases. J lost 3 bases, V lost 3 bases, and 5 bases had no gene match. The CDR3 spans 14 residues. Germline V CDR1 and CDR2: LNHDA, SQIVND (reference sequence). The CDR3 loop is CASSIRTGLYEQYF. The DNA for the CDR3 is TGTGCCAGTAGTATTAGGACAGGTCTCTACGAGCAGTACTTC.

This clone was counted once. The V call is TRBV4-2, the J call TRBJ1-1; 7 bases are a match to TRBD1. The CDR3 totals 15 residues. V dropped 1 base and J dropped 4; count of bases not matched to a gene: 6. CDR1 is LGHNA and CDR2 is YNFKEQ in the germline V gene. In DNA form, the CDR3 reads TGTGCCAGCAGCCAAGGACAGGGAGGAGTCACTGAAGCTTTCTTT. It yields the protein CASSQGQGGVTEAFF.

The chain has TRBV11-2 and TRBJ1-1; D not certain. Trimming left V 3 bases short and J 4 bases short, with 6 bases between. CDR3 length equals 12 residues. CDR1 is SGHAT and CDR2 is FQNNGV in the germline V gene. CDR3: CASSFSPTEAFF. The CDR3 nucleotides are TGTGCCAGCAGCTTCTCCCCCACTGAAGCTTTCTTT.

V and J are TRBV9 and TRBJ1-1; 7 nucleotides match TRBD1. The CDR3 consists of 13 residues. V lost 2 bases and J lost 6; bases outside the gene matches: 4. CDR1 SGDLS and CDR2 YYNGEE come from the germline V gene. The CDR3 sequence is CASSVRQGAEAFF. Written as DNA, the CDR3 is TGTGCCAGCAGCGTGAGACAGGGAGCTGAAGCTTTCTTT.

This clone was seen only once. This rearrangement joins TRBV24-1 to TRBJ2-5; 15 nucleotides agree with TRBD2. CDR1 and CDR2 (germline): KGHDR, SFDVKD. The junction had 10 bases not matched to a gene; V was cut back by 4 bases and J by 5 bases. This CDR3 has 18 amino acids. CDR3 bases: TGTGCCACCAGTGAACCCGGACTAGCGGGGGGGCCAAAGGAGACCCAGTACTTC. This encodes CATSEPGLAGGPKETQYF.

This chain links TRBV19 with TRBJ1-6; TRBD1 aligns across 7 bases. This CDR3 region has 14 residues. After removal of 6 bases from V and 6 bases from J, the junction contained 5 bases not matched to a gene. Per the germline V gene, CDR1 is LNHDA and CDR2 is SQIVND (reference sequence). In DNA form, the CDR3 reads TGTGCCAGTAGAGGACAGGAGATTAATTCACCCCTCCACTTT. Protein: CASRGQEINSPLHF.

The gene calls are TRBV7-2 and TRBJ1-1, with D maybe TRBD1 (5 bases). The V end was cut by 6 bases, the J end by 1 base, with 18 bases between. Germline CDR1 is SGHTA and CDR2 is FQGNSA. The CDR3 length is 16 residues. The CDR3 here is CASRPSPRAGNTEAFF. DNA of the CDR3: TGTGCCAGCAGGCCTAGTCCCAGGGCCGGGAACACTGAAGCTTTCTTT.

This clone showed up just a few times. The chain recombines TRBV5-1 with TRBJ2-5; D gene uncertain. Germline CDR1 reads SGHRS; CDR2 reads YFSETQ. CDR3 length: 13 residues. V dropped 1 base and J dropped 1 base, with 5 bases sitting between them. The DNA of the CDR3 is TGCGCCAGCAGCTTGAACGGCCAAGAGACCCAGTACTTC. Amino acid sequence: CASSLNGQETQYF.

V gene TRBV30 combines with J gene TRBJ1-1; TRBD1 is a possible D gene (5 bases). This CDR3 contains 14 residues. The V end lost 0 bases, the J end lost 1 base, and 9 bases lay between the germline ends. Germline V gene data show CDR1 as GTSNPN and CDR2 as SVGIG (reference sequence). The CDR3 DNA reads TGTGCCTGGAGTGTAGGGGTCGGGAACACTGAAGCTTTCTTT. Amino acid sequence: CAWSVGVGNTEAFF. Supplemented by reference TRBV30 and TRBJ1-1, the full variable domain reads SQTIHQWPATLVQPVGSPLSLECTVEGTSNPNLYWYRQAAGRGLQLLFYSVGIGQISSEVPQNLSASRPQDRQFILSSKKLLLSDSGFYLCAWSVGVGNTEAFFGQGTRLTVV.

Only one count was recorded for this clone. The rearrangement links TRBV5-5 to TRBJ1-6; the match to TRBD1 covers 7 bases. V shed 4 bases and J 7 bases; nucleotides not matched to a gene: 8. Germline V gene sequence: CDR1 SGHKS, CDR2 YYEKEE (reference sequence). CDR3 length equals 15 residues. This CDR3 reads CASSPGNRGNSPLHF. In DNA form, the CDR3 reads TGTGCCAGCAGCCCCGGGAACAGGGGAAATTCACCCCTCCACTTT.